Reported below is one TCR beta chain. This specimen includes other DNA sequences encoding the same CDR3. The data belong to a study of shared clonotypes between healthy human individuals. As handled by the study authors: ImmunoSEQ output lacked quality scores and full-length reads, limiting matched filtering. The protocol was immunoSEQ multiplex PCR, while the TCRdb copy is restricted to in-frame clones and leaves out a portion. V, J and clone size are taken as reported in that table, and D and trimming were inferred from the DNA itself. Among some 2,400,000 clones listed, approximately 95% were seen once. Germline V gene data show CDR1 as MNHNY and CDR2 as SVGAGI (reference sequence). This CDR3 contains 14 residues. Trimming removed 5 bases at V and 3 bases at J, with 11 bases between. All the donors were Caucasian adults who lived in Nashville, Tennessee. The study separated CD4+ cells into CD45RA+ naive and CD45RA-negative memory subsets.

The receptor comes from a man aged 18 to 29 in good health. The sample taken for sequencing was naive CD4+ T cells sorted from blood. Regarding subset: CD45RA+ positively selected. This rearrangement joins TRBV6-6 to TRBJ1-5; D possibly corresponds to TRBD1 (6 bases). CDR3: CASSHGQSNQPQHF. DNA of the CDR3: TGTGCCAGCAGTCACGGACAGTCCAATCAGCCCCAGCATTTT.